These 4 T cell receptor beta chains were all obtained from the same sample, sequenced in a study of CD8 T cells in Susac syndrome. Random hexamers were used to reverse transcribe an amount of about 0.45 to 1 ug RNA. A single record per CDR3 protein comes from TCRdb applying MiXCR to the immunoSEQ multiplex PCR reads. This table holds around 220,000 distinct CDR3 sequences, 80% to 95% found once. What was sequenced was CD8+ T cells from PBMCs. Source of these receptors: a human donor with multiple sclerosis.

The chain combines TRBV11-2 with TRBJ2-1, with 13 positions matching TRBD2. Germline CDR1 SGHAT, CDR2 FQNNGV. V was pared by 5 bases and J by 9 bases, with 7 bases of the junction left unmatched. CDR3 length equals 15 residues. For the CDR3, the DNA is TGTGCCAGCAGCCATGGACTAGCGGGAGAACTTGAGCAGTTCTTC. Its protein product is CASSHGLAGELEQFF.

The chain has TRBV28 and TRBJ1-1; a weak D match, TRBD1 (5 bases). Germline V gene lookup returns CDR1 MDHEN and CDR2 SYDVKM. With 9 bases removed from V and 0 bases from J, the gap between germline ends came to 14 bases. CDR3 length: 14 residues. The CDR3 spells CASDQGAMNTEAFF. CDR3 bases: TGTGCCAGTGACCAAGGGGCTATGAACACTGAAGCTTTCTTT.

The rearrangement uses TRBV5-6 and TRBJ2-1, with 9 bases lining up with TRBD1. The CDR3 is made up of 17 amino acids. Trimming took 0 bases from V and 9 from J; bases not matched to a gene: 13. Per the germline V gene, CDR1 is SGHDT and CDR2 is YYEEEE. CDR3 sequence (DNA): TGTGCCAGCAGCTTGGCCGGGACAGGGAGTTTCTGGGCTGAGCAGTTCTTC. This translates into CASSLAGTGSFWAEQFF.

This chain joins TRBV7-2 and TRBJ2-7, with D possibly matching TRBD2 (6 bases). Looked up from germline, CDR1 is SGHTA and CDR2 is FQGNSA. Trimming removed 2 bases from V and 2 bases from J, with 13 bases in between. The CDR3 is made up of 15 amino acids. The CDR3 sequence is CASSLSPSATYEQYF. As DNA, the CDR3 is TGTGCCAGCAGCTTAAGCCCTAGCGCTACCTACGAGCAGTACTTC.